The TCR beta chain described here comes from a study of OX40 agonist ivuxolimab in advanced cancers. The wider study: More than 35% of patients had received prior checkpoint inhibitor therapy.

Details on this clone: Antigen unknown.

Autoimmune disease history or systemic immunosuppression was exclusionary. Regarding the study as a whole: More expanded clones were found, on average, in CD8+ than in CD4+ T cells.

Clones were read by immunoSEQ multiplex PCR, and TCRdb kept only the in-frame ones, dropping some. Of 50,000 or so clones listed, 86% are singletons. The sequencing here drew on CD4+ or CD8+ T cells sorted from blood, taken in a trial of the OX40 agonist ivuxolimab. This TCR was recovered from an adult with an advanced solid tumor such as melanoma, head and neck, liver or kidney cancer.

The DNA of the CDR3 is TGTGCCAGCAGTGACTCACCGACAGGGGGGGTCAATGAGCAGTTCTTC. Encoded protein: CASSDSPTGGVNEQFF. This chain uses TRBV6-4 with TRBJ2-1; 9 bases line up with TRBD1. In germline, CDR1 is MRHNA, CDR2 SNTAGT. This CDR3 is built from 16 residues. The V segment lost 0 bases and the J segment 6 bases; nucleotides outside the gene matches: 6.